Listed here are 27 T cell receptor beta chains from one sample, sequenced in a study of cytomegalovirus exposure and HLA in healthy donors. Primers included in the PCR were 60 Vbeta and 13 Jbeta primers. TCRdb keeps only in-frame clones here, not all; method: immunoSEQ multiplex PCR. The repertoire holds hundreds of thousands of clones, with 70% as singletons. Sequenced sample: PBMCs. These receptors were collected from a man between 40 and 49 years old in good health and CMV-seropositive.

CDR3 sequence (DNA): TGTGCCAGCAGTGAGAGACAGTTAGGGGAGACCCAGTACTTC. Translated, it gives CASSERQLGETQYF. This chain links TRBV6-1 with TRBJ2-5; a possible D gene is TRBD1 (5 bases). CDR1 is MNHNS, CDR2 SASEGT, per germline. This CDR3 spans 14 amino acids. Trimming shortened V by 3 bases and J by 5 bases, and 13 bases separated the two germline ends.

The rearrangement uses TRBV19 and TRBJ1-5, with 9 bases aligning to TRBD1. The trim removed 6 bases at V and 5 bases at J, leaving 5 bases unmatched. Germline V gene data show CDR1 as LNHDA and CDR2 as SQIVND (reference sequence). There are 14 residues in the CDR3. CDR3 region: CASRRQGEDQPQHF. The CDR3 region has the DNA TGTGCCAGTAGAAGACAGGGGGAGGATCAGCCCCAGCATTTT.

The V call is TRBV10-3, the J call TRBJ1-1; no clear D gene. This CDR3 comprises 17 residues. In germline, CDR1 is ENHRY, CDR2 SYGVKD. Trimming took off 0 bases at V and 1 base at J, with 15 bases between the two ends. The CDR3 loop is CAISESTFRLTNTEAFF. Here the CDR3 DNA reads TGTGCCATCAGTGAGTCTACGTTTCGCCTAACGAACACTGAAGCTTTCTTT.

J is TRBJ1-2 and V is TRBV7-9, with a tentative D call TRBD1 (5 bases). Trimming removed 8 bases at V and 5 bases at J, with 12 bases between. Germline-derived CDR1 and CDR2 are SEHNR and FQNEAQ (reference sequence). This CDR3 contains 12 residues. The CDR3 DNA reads TGTGCCAGCCGCAGGGCAGGATATGGCTACACCTTC. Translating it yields CASRRAGYGYTF.

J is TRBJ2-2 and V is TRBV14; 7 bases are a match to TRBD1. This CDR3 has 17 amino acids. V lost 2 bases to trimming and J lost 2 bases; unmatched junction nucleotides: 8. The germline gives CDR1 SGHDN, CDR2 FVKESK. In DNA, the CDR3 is TGTGCCAGCAGCCAACGCCTCGGGACAGCAAACACCGGGGAGCTGTTTTTT. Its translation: CASSQRLGTANTGELFF.

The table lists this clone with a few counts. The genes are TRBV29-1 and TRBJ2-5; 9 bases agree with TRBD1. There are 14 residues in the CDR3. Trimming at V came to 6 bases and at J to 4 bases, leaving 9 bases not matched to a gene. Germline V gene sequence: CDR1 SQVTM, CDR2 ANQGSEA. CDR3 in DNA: TGCAGCGTCACCGGACAGGGGAGGCCAGAGACCCAGTACTTC. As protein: CSVTGQGRPETQYF.

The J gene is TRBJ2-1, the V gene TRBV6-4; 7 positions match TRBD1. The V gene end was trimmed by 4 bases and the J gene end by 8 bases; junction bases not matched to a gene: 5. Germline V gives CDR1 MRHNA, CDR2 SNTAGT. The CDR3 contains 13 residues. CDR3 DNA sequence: TGTGCCAGCAGTGTCAACAGGGGAGATGAGCAGTTCTTC. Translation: CASSVNRGDEQFF.

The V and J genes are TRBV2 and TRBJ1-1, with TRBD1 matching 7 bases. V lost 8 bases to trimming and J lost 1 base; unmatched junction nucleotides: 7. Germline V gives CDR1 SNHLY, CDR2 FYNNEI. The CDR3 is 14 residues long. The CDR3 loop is CASGVRGKNTEAFF. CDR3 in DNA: TGTGCCAGCGGTGTCAGGGGGAAGAACACTGAAGCTTTCTTT.

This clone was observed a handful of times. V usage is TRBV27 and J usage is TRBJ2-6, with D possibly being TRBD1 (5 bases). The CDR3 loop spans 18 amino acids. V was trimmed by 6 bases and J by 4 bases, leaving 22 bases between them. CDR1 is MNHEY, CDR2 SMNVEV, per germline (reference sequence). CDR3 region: CASRRTGSRRAGANVLTF. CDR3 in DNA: TGTGCCAGCAGACGAACAGGATCGCGACGGGCGGGGGCCAACGTCCTGACTTTC.

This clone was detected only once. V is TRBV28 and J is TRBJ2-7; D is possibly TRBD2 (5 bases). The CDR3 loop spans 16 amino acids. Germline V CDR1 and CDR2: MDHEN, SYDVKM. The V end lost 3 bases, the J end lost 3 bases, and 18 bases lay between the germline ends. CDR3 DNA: TGTGCCAGCAGTTTTGAGGGTTCGATTGTGGGCTACGAGCAGTACTTC. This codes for CASSFEGSIVGYEQYF.

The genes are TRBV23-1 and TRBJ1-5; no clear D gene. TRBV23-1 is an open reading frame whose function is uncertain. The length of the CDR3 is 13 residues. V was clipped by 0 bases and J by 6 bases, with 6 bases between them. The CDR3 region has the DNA TGCGCCAGCAGTCAATCTGATAGTCAGCCCCAGCATTTT. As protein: CASSQSDSQPQHF.

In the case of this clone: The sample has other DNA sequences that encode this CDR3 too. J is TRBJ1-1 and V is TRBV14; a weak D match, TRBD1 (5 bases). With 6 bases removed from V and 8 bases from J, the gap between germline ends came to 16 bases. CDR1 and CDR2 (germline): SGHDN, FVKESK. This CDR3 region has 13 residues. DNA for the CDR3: TGTGCCAGCAGTCAACAGACAGTATCAGAAGCTTTCTTT. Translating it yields CASSQQTVSEAFF.

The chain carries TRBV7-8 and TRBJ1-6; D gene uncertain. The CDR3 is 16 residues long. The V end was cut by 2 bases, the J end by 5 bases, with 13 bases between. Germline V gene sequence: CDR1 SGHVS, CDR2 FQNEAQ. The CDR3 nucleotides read TGTGCCAGCAGCTTATCGATATTGCGGGATAATTCACCCCTCCACTTT. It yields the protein CASSLSILRDNSPLHF.

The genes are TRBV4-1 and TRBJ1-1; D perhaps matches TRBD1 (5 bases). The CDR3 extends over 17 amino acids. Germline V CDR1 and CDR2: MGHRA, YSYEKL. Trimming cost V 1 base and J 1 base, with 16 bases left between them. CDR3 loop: CASSQANHGGGNTEAFF. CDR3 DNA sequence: TGCGCCAGCAGCCAAGCAAACCACGGGGGGGGGAACACTGAAGCTTTCTTT.

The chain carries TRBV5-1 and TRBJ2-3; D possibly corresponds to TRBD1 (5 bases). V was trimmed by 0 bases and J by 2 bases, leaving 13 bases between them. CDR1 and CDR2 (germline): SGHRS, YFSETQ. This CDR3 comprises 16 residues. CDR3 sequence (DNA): TGCGCCAGCAGCTTGGGTTTGGGCAGGGCCACAGATACGCAGTATTTT. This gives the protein CASSLGLGRATDTQYF.

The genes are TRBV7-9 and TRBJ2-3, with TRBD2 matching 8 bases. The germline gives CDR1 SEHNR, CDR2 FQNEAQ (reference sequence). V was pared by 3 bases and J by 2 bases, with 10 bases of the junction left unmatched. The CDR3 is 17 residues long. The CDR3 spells CASSFPLSGGDTDTQYF. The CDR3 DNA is TGTGCCAGCAGCTTCCCACTAAGCGGGGGTGACACAGATACGCAGTATTTT.

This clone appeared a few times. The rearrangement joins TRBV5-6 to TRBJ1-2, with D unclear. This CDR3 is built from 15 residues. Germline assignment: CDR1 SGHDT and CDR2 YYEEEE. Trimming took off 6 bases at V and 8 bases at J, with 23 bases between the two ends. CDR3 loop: CASNRRRREGGGYTF. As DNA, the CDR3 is TGTGCCAGCAACAGAAGGAGGAGAGAAGGAGGAGGCTACACCTTC.

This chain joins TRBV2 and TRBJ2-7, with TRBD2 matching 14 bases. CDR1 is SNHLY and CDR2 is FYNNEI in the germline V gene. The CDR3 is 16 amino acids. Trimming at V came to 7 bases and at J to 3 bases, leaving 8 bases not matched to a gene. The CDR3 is CASNSPGTSGSYEQYF. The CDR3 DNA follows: TGTGCCAGCAATTCCCCCGGGACTAGCGGGAGCTACGAGCAGTACTTC.

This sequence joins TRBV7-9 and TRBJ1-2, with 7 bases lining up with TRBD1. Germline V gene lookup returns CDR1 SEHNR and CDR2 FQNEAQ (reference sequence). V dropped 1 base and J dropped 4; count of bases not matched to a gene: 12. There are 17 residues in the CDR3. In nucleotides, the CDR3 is TGTGCCAGCAGCTTAGAAGGGTCCGGACAGGCCCCCTATGGCTACACCTTC. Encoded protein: CASSLEGSGQAPYGYTF.

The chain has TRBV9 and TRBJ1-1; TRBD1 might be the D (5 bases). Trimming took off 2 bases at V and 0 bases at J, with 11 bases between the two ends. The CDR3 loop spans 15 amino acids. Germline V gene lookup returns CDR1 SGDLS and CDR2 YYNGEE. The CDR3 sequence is CASSVTGAMNTEAFF. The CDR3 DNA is TGTGCCAGCAGCGTTACAGGAGCCATGAACACTGAAGCTTTCTTT.

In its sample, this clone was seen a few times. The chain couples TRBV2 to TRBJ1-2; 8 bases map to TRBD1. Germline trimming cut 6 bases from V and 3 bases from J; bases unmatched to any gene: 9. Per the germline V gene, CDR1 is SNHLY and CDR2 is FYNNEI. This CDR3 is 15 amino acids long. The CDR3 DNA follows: TGTGCCAGCAGCGCTGGGACAGGAGAATACTATGGCTACACCTTC. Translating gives CASSAGTGEYYGYTF.

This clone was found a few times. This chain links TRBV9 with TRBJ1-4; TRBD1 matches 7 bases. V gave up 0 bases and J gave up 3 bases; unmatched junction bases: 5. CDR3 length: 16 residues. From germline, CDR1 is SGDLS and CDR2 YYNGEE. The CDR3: CASSVEDRRPNEKLFF. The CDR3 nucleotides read TGTGCCAGCAGCGTAGAGGACAGGCGGCCTAATGAAAAACTGTTTTTT.

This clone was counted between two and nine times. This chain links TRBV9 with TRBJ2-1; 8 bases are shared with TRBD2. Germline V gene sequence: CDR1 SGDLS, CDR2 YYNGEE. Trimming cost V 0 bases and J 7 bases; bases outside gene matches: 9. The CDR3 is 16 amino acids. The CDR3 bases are TGTGCCAGCAGCGTAGGGGGCGGGGGGCTTGGAAATGAGCAGTTCTTC. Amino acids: CASSVGGGGLGNEQFF. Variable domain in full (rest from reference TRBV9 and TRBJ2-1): DSGVTQTPKHLITATGQRVTLRCSPRSGDLSVYWYQQSLDQGLQFLIQYYNGEERAKGNILERFSAQQFPDLHSELNLSSLELGDSALYFCASSVGGGGLGNEQFFGPGTRLTVL.

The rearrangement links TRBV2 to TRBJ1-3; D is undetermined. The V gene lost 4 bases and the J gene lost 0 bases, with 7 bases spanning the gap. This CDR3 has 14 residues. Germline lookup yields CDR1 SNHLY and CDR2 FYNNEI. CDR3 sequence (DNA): TGTGCCAGCAGTGTGTTCCGCTCTGGAAACACCATATATTTT. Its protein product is CASSVFRSGNTIYF.

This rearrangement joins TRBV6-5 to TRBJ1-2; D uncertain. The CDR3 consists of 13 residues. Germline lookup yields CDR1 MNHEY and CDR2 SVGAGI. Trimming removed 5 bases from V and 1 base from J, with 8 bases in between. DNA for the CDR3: TGTGCCAGCAGTATGAGTAGTAACTATGGCTACACCTTC. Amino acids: CASSMSSNYGYTF.

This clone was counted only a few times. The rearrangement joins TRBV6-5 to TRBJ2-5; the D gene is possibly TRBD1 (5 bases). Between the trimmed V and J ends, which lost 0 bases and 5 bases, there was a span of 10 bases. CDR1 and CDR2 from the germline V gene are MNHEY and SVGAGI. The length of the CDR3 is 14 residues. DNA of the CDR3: TGTGCCAGCAGTTACTCAGGCAGGGTGGAGACCCAGTACTTC. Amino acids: CASSYSGRVETQYF.

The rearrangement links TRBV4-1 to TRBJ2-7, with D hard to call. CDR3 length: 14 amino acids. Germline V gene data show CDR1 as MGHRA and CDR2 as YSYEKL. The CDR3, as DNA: TGCGCTTTTTTCAAGCAGAAGGCGGCATACGAGCAGTACTTC. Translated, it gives CAFFKQKAAYEQYF.